The T cell receptor beta chain described here comes from a study of Ad26.COV2.S vaccination and SARS-CoV-2 variants (dated by TCRdb to the early 2020s). For the study in its entirety: Donors in the vaccine arm were drawn from COV1001, a phase I-IIa trial of Ad26.COV2.S in healthy adults that was multicentre, randomized, double-blind and placebo-controlled. Investigators did not know the trial group allocation while performing experiments and assessing outcomes. A total of 32 samples were included in the TCR-sequenced set, comprising 19 Ad26.COV2.S vaccine recipients, 5 placebo recipients and 8 SARS-CoV-2 convalescent individuals. Trial participants were randomized into five groups of five, in which low-dose or high-dose Ad26.COV2.S was given once or twice, or placebo was given on both occasions. TCRbeta repertoire sequencing was used to assess the specificity and breadth of SARS-CoV-2-reactive T cell receptors after Ad26.COV2.S vaccination. Dosing of Ad26.COV2.S was intramuscular, at either 5x10^10 or 1x10^11 viral particles, delivered as one shot or as two shots spaced 56 days apart.

The treatment or condition label corresponds to: some 20 received Ad26.COV2.S at low or high dose, single or two shots; about five received placebo; per-sample allocation not given. For vaccine and placebo recipients, repertoires were sequenced using samples collected on day 63 after the first injection. In Cohort 1b, 20 to 25 adults aged 18-55 years were enrolled at a single site in Boston, USA, between 29 July and 7 August 2020. As a vaccine, Ad26.COV2.S was a replication-incompetent adenovirus type 26 vector that expressed a prefusion-stabilized SARS-CoV-2 spike protein derived from the original Wuhan strain. As for this clone: No cognate antigen has been identified for it. No per-base quality is available; no much larger clone lies one base away.

Broader findings and caveats from the paper: Compared with placebo recipients, Ad26.COV2.S recipients showed higher spike-specific TCR breadth (P = 0.0014). After vaccination, spike-specific CD8+ and CD4+ T cell responses were reported to show substantial breadth. Non-spike TCR breadth was comparable between vaccine and placebo recipients, consistent with the vaccine containing only spike. Comparing responses between vaccine doses or regimens was not something the study was powered to do. The authors noted that total T cell responses may have been underestimated by the TCR breadth and depth analyses.

The immunoSEQ Assay was the method used to sequence TCRbeta CDR3 regions. After extraction, genomic DNA underwent amplification by bias-controlled multiplex PCR, followed by high-throughput sequencing. The paper's data handling went like this. To quantify the absolute abundance of every unique TCRbeta CDR3 region, sequences were collapsed and filtered. T cell fraction was estimated by normalization of TCRbeta template counts to usable DNA, with usable DNA being measured through amplification of reference genes present in all nucleated cells. Repertoire TCRs were annotated as SARS-CoV-2-specific when V gene, CDR3 amino acid sequence and J gene were exactly matched to a known reactive TCR set. The reference SARS-CoV-2 TCR set was derived from MIRA and filtered for enrichment in COVID-19-positive ImmuneCODE repertoires, a step that removed public or cross-reactive TCRs. Drawing on the MIRA antigens, annotated TCRs were analysed further at the level of specific ORF or position within ORF. Breadth was defined as annotated unique rearrangements over total unique productive rearrangements; depth was the summed frequency of those rearrangements. TCR breadth was compared between groups using two-sided Wilcoxon rank-sum tests. TCRdb retrieved this table from immuneACCESS and kept in-frame rearrangements only. Not all clones are present; in checked studies, unresolved V genes account for under half, and no reason is known for the remainder. The DNA gave D and trimming, while V, J and clone size come from that table. In all, the sample holds 380,000 or so clones, and 86% of those were seen once. The ten most abundant clones make up roughly 10% of the sample.

Taken from the germline V gene, the CDR1 and CDR2 loops are SGHVS and FQNEAQ. Ends trimmed: V by 4 bases, J by 8 bases; bases unmatched to a gene: 12. From the cysteine through the phenylalanine, the CDR3 covers 16 amino acids. The only DNA kept is the CDR3, 48 bases in frame from the first base. Sequencing was performed on peripheral blood, taken in a trial of Ad26.COV2.S vaccine versus placebo. This sequence was found in a person between 18 and 60 years old who received the Ad26.COV2.S COVID-19 vaccine or a placebo. Here the chain combines TRBV7-8 and TRBJ2-1; 9 middle bases align to TRBD1. DNA sequence: TGTGCCAGCAGCTCCCCCTATCGGGACAGGGCTCATGAGCAGTTCTTC. Its protein product is CASSSPYRDRAHEQFF.